This section outlines one T cell receptor beta chain sequence together with its context. The CDR3 length is 15 residues. The trim removed 3 bases at V and 5 bases at J, leaving 9 bases unmatched. Per germline, CDR1 SGHNT and CDR2 YYREEE (reference sequence). The authors' processing: Estimates of nucleated cell counts were drawn from the amplification of reference gene primers. The repertoire was sequenced with immunoSEQ multiplex PCR; TCRdb's copy has only in-frame clones and lacks some. V, J and clone size were drawn from that table, and D and trimming were deduced from the DNA. The table lists around 140,000 clones, approximately 87% of them singletons. Cohorts were based on clinical histories the participants reported. The sample originates from a study of blood T cell repertoires in COVID-19. At the level of the study: T cells, B-cell-depleted T cells, or PBMCs provided the cDNA or gDNA that served as material.

The clonotype originates from a man between 45 and 60 years old in a cohort exposed to, infected with or recovered from COVID-19 (not recorded which). The chain couples TRBV5-4 to TRBJ2-5, with 8 bases that match TRBD2. Material for sequencing was PBMCs or T cells enriched from blood (not recorded which). The CDR3 sequence: CASSSRGGAGETQYF. CDR3 DNA: TGTGCCAGCAGCTCCCGGGGGGGGGCAGGGGAGACCCAGTACTTC.